This passage covers 26 T cell receptor beta chains from one sample sequenced in a study of beta chain features in type 1 diabetes. The whole isolated RNA underwent reverse transcription, so sequencing captured expressed TCRB transcripts. TCRdb's copy holds only in-frame clones and misses some; the assay was immunoSEQ multiplex PCR. The data show 200,000 to 250,000 clones, with 68% seen just once and around 0.05% held by the top ten. Sequenced: naive CD4+ T cells from blood. The receptors come from a man younger than 40 in good health.

The V and J genes are TRBV30 and TRBJ2-3; 7 bases are shared with TRBD1. V shed 4 bases, J shed 2 bases, and the junction held 3 bases outside the gene matches. The CDR3 has 13 residues. Germline lookup yields CDR1 GTSNPN and CDR2 SVGIG (reference sequence). CDR3 sequence: CAWTGGLTDTQYF. The CDR3 DNA reads TGTGCCTGGACAGGGGGTCTCACAGATACGCAGTATTTT.

V is TRBV30 and J is TRBJ1-2, with D perhaps matching TRBD1 (5 bases). Germline CDR1 and CDR2: GTSNPN and SVGIG (reference sequence). Trimming stripped 4 bases from V and 6 bases from J, with 12 bases between. The length of the CDR3 is 12 residues. CDR3 nucleotides: TGTGCCTGGAATCGAGGGGTCGATGGCTACACCTTC. This sequence encodes CAWNRGVDGYTF.

About this clone itself: The sample has other DNA sequences that encode this CDR3 too. The chain employs TRBV9 and TRBJ2-1; 9 positions match TRBD1. V lost 0 bases to trimming and J lost 4 bases; unmatched junction nucleotides: 2. CDR3 length: 15 amino acids. Germline CDR1 reads SGDLS; CDR2 reads YYNGEE. The CDR3 region is CASSVVGQGYNEQFF. In DNA form, the CDR3 reads TGTGCCAGCAGCGTAGTAGGACAGGGGTACAATGAGCAGTTCTTC.

This clone was counted between two and nine times. The chain links TRBV30 to TRBJ1-6; D not resolved. The CDR3 extends over 12 amino acids. V was cut by 0 bases and J by 10 bases, with 7 bases left in between. Germline CDR1 and CDR2: GTSNPN and SVGIG (reference sequence). In nucleotides, the CDR3 is TGTGCCTGGAGTGTTGACACCTCACCCCTCCACTTT. It is translated as CAWSVDTSPLHF.

This rearrangement joins TRBV2 to TRBJ2-7; D unclear. Germline V gene sequence: CDR1 SNHLY, CDR2 FYNNEI. This CDR3 region has 11 residues. The V gene lost 3 bases and the J gene lost 6 bases, with 6 bases spanning the gap. CDR3 coding DNA: TGTGCCAGCAGTGACTGGTCCGAGCAGTACTTC. Protein: CASSDWSEQYF.

The gene calls are TRBV27 and TRBJ2-1, with 9 bases lining up with TRBD2. The germline V gene encodes CDR1 MNHEY and CDR2 SMNVEV (reference sequence). V was clipped by 3 bases and J by 4 bases; unmatched bases: 10. CDR3 length equals 17 residues. This chain's CDR3 is CASSFRASGMGYNEQFF. The CDR3, as DNA: TGTGCCAGCAGTTTTCGTGCTAGCGGGATGGGGTACAATGAGCAGTTCTTC.

DNA for the CDR3: TGTGCCAGCAGCCTATCTAGCGGTTACTCCTACGAGCAGTACTTC. Its translation: CASSLSSGYSYEQYF. The chain carries TRBV9 and TRBJ2-7; TRBD2 matches at 7 bases. This CDR3 has 15 residues. The V gene end was trimmed by 4 bases and the J gene end by 0 bases; junction bases not matched to a gene: 7. Looked up from germline, CDR1 is SGDLS and CDR2 is YYNGEE.

This clone was picked up a small number of times. This chain links TRBV10-3 with TRBJ2-7; 10 positions match TRBD1. The CDR3 runs 14 residues. J lost 3 bases, V lost 6 bases, and 5 bases had no gene match. CDR1 and CDR2 from the germline V gene are ENHRY and SYGVKD. As DNA, the CDR3 is TGTGCCATCAGCTCGGGACAGGGGATCTACGAGCAGTACTTC. Amino acids: CAISSGQGIYEQYF.

V is TRBV29-1 and J is TRBJ2-7; 8 bases fit TRBD2. The CDR3 runs 14 residues. V lost 7 bases, J lost 0 bases, and 8 bases stayed unmatched. Germline-derived CDR1 and CDR2 are SQVTM and ANQGSEA. The DNA of the CDR3 is TGCAGCGCATATTCCGGGACTAGCTCCTACGAGCAGTACTTC. Translation: CSAYSGTSSYEQYF.

The gene calls are TRBV30 and TRBJ2-7; perhaps TRBD1 as D (6 bases). Germline assignment: CDR1 GTSNPN and CDR2 SVGIG (reference sequence). The CDR3 runs 13 residues. V was trimmed by 1 base and J by 5 bases, leaving 12 bases between them. In nucleotides, the CDR3 is TGTGCCTGGAGTGACAGGGTCGACAACGAGCAGTACTTC. Its protein is CAWSDRVDNEQYF. The whole variable domain, filled in from reference TRBV30 and TRBJ2-7, reads SQTIHQWPATLVQPVGSPLSLECTVEGTSNPNLYWYRQAAGRGLQLLFYSVGIGQISSEVPQNLSASRPQDRQFILSSKKLLLSDSGFYLCAWSDRVDNEQYFGPGTRLTVT.

The gene calls are TRBV27 and TRBJ2-7; 8 bases align to TRBD2. The CDR3 loop spans 15 amino acids. The V gene's germline CDR1 is MNHEY and CDR2 SMNVEV (reference sequence). Trimming removed 0 bases from V and 8 bases from J; junction bases left unmatched: 9. CDR3 sequence: CASSLSQGAGVKQYF. The CDR3 DNA reads TGTGCCAGCAGTTTATCTCAAGGAGCGGGGGTGAAGCAGTACTTC.

The chain recombines TRBV5-1 with TRBJ2-1; D might be TRBD2 (6 bases). The germline V gene has CDR1 SGHRS and CDR2 YFSETQ. This CDR3 is built from 17 residues. Trimming cost V 4 bases and J 1 base, with 18 bases left between them. The CDR3 here is CASSPGGVARSYNEQFF. As DNA, the CDR3 is TGCGCCAGCAGCCCCGGCGGGGTAGCCAGGTCCTACAATGAGCAGTTCTTC.

This sequence joins TRBV18 and TRBJ2-7, with TRBD2 as a possible D gene (7 bases). Germline-derived CDR1 and CDR2 are KGHSH and LQKENI. The V end was cut by 3 bases, the J end by 6 bases, with 15 bases between. The CDR3 loop spans 14 amino acids. The CDR3 region has the DNA TGTGCCAGCTCACCCGCGAGGGGAGGGGGCGAGCAGTACTTC. Its protein product is CASSPARGGGEQYF.

The chain uses TRBV10-3 and TRBJ2-4, with 7 bases matching TRBD1. Germline CDR1 reads ENHRY; CDR2 reads SYGVKD. V lost 2 bases and J lost 5; bases outside the gene matches: 3. The CDR3 spans 14 residues. The CDR3 sequence: CAISELGQQNIQYF. The DNA of the CDR3 is TGTGCCATCAGTGAGCTGGGACAGCAAAACATTCAGTACTTC.

This chain links TRBV20-1 with TRBJ2-1; D remains unclear. V was cut by 5 bases and J by 5 bases, with 7 bases left in between. The length of the CDR3 is 11 residues. Germline CDR1 reads DFQATT; CDR2 reads SNEGSKA (reference sequence). This CDR3 is CSAAPNNEQFF. CDR3 coding DNA: TGCAGTGCTGCGCCCAACAATGAGCAGTTCTTC.

The chain links TRBV18 to TRBJ2-7; D gene ambiguous. CDR1 is KGHSH and CDR2 is LQKENI in the germline V gene. Trimming stripped 3 bases from V and 6 bases from J, with 12 bases between. This CDR3 has 13 amino acids. CDR3 sequence: CASSPGLSSEQYF. CDR3 coding DNA: TGTGCCAGCTCACCGGGCCTGTCTAGCGAGCAGTACTTC. Based on the CDR3 plus reference TRBV18 and TRBJ2-7, the full variable domain is NAGVMQNPRHLVRRRGQEARLRCSPMKGHSHVYWYRQLPEEGLKFMVYLQKENIIDESGMPKERFSAEFPKEGPSILRIQQVVRGDSAAYFCASSPGLSSEQYFGPGTRLTVT.

This chain joins TRBV30 and TRBJ2-1, with 8 bases lining up with TRBD2. The CDR3 loop spans 16 amino acids. J was trimmed by 2 bases and V by 4 bases; bases with no gene match: 10. Germline V gene lookup returns CDR1 GTSNPN and CDR2 SVGIG (reference sequence). CDR3 DNA sequence: TGTGCCTGGAAGGGGACCAGCGGGGGCCCCTACAATGAGCAGTTCTTC. Amino acid sequence: CAWKGTSGGPYNEQFF.

The chain carries TRBV4-2 and TRBJ2-7; perhaps TRBD2 as D (5 bases). The ends were cut back, 3 bases at V and 3 bases at J, with 18 bases in the middle. The CDR3 consists of 16 residues. The germline CDR1 and CDR2 sequences are LGHNA and YNFKEQ. CDR3 nucleotide sequence: TGTGCCAGCAGCCAGACTGCGACTAACCAGGTCTACGAGCAGTACTTC. Its translation is CASSQTATNQVYEQYF.

J is TRBJ1-1 and V is TRBV7-9, with D perhaps TRBD1 (5 bases). CDR1 is SEHNR and CDR2 is FQNEAQ in the germline V gene (reference sequence). The CDR3 is 14 amino acids. V shed 5 bases and J shed 4 bases, with 14 bases lying between them. The CDR3 nucleotides are TGTGCCAGCAGCACAGGTCAACTCGGCACTGAAGCTTTCTTT. This translates into CASSTGQLGTEAFF.

Of note for this clone: The identical CDR3 is also encoded by other nucleotide sequences in the sample. The chain couples TRBV6-5 to TRBJ2-5; 7 positions match TRBD1. Trimming took 2 bases from V and 4 from J; bases not matched to a gene: 1. There are 13 residues in the CDR3. Germline V gene lookup returns CDR1 MNHEY and CDR2 SVGAGI. CDR3 in amino acids: CASSYRTGETQYF. DNA for the CDR3: TGTGCCAGCAGTTACCGGACAGGAGAGACCCAGTACTTC.

This sequence joins TRBV30 and TRBJ2-2; D unclear. In germline, CDR1 is GTSNPN, CDR2 SVGIG (reference sequence). Deletions cut 0 bases from V and 13 bases from J, with 12 bases between. The CDR3 loop spans 12 amino acids. CDR3 sequence (DNA): TGTGCCTGGAGTGTCGAGGAAGTACGGCTGTTTTTT. This codes for CAWSVEEVRLFF.

The V call is TRBV30, the J call TRBJ1-1; D unclear. V gave up 3 bases and J gave up 8 bases, with 13 bases separating them. In germline, CDR1 is GTSNPN, CDR2 SVGIG (reference sequence). This CDR3 region has 12 residues. As DNA, the CDR3 is TGTGCCTGGAGCAACAGAGCCTCGGAAGCTTTCTTT. It yields the protein CAWSNRASEAFF.

This clone has just a few counts. This chain uses TRBV5-1 with TRBJ2-4; 14 bases are a match to TRBD2. CDR1 is SGHRS, CDR2 YFSETQ, per germline. This CDR3 has 18 residues. V was pared by 4 bases and J by 0 bases, with 6 bases of the junction left unmatched. The CDR3 nucleotides read TGCGCCAGCAGCACGGGACTAGCGGGGGATATAGCCAAAAACATTCAGTACTTC. Encoded protein: CASSTGLAGDIAKNIQYF.

The chain's CDR3 is CASSPSSSGANVLTF. The CDR3 bases are TGTGCCAGCAGCCCTAGTAGCTCTGGGGCCAACGTCCTGACTTTC. The gene calls are TRBV7-9 and TRBJ2-6; D is unresolved. This CDR3 is 15 amino acids long. Germline V gene data show CDR1 as SEHNR and CDR2 as FQNEAQ (reference sequence). Trimming shortened V by 5 bases and J by 0 bases, and 8 bases separated the two germline ends.

This sequence joins TRBV29-1 and TRBJ2-1; TRBD2 might be the D (6 bases). The germline gives CDR1 SQVTM, CDR2 ANQGSEA. Trimming pared 6 bases from V and 5 bases from J, leaving 17 bases between. The CDR3 runs to 14 residues. CDR3 DNA sequence: TGCAGCGTGGCCCCTATTACGGGGGACAATGAGCAGTTCTTC. This translates into CSVAPITGDNEQFF.

V and J are TRBV5-1 and TRBJ2-7; 8 nucleotides line up with TRBD1. J was trimmed by 5 bases and V by 3 bases; bases with no gene match: 13. From germline, CDR1 is SGHRS and CDR2 YFSETQ. The CDR3 covers 16 residues. The CDR3 here is CASSSPLGTGRDEQYF. The CDR3 nucleotides read TGCGCCAGCAGCTCACCACTAGGGACAGGACGGGACGAGCAGTACTTC.